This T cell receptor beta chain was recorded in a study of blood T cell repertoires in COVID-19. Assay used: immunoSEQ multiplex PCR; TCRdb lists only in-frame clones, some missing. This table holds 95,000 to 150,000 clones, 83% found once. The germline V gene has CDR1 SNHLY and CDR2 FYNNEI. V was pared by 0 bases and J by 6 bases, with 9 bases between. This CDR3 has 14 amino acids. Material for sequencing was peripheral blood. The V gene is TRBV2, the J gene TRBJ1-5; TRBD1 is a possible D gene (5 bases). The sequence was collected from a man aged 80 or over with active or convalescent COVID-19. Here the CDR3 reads CASSEAGGIQPQHF. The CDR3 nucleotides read TGTGCCAGCAGTGAAGCTGGGGGGATTCAGCCCCAGCATTTT.